This T cell receptor beta chain was profiled in a study of blood T cell repertoires in COVID-19. Study as a whole: T cells, B-cell-depleted T cells, or PBMCs supplied cDNA or gDNA.

There are 15 residues in the CDR3. The germline V and J ends were trimmed by 0 bases and 10 bases, with 18 bases remaining between them. Germline V gene lookup returns CDR1 MGHRA and CDR2 YSYEKL. Profiled with immunoSEQ multiplex PCR; TCRdb holds only in-frame clones, not every one. In the table there are some 250,000 clones, 84% of which are singletons. The V and J genes are TRBV4-1 and TRBJ1-2; possibly TRBD1 for D (6 bases). The sample consisted of peripheral blood. This TCR was recovered from a man aged 55 to 70 with acute or convalescent COVID-19. The CDR3 is CASSQEGTGQTPYTF. As DNA, the CDR3 is TGCGCCAGCAGCCAAGAGGGTACCGGACAGACACCCTACACCTTC.